This record covers a single TCR beta chain. What it binds is unknown. V lost 0 bases and J lost 0, with 9 bases in between. Germline lookup yields CDR1 GTSNPN and CDR2 SVGIG (reference sequence). The CDR3 is 15 amino acids. The data are from a study of OX40 agonist ivuxolimab in advanced cancers. The wider study: Patients achieving partial responses numbered three: one hepatocellular carcinoma case and two cutaneous melanoma cases. General observations from the study: Expanded clones tended on average to be more numerous among CD8+ T cells than CD4+. Low normalized clonal expansion also occurred in some nonresponding patients.

Profiled with immunoSEQ multiplex PCR; TCRdb holds only in-frame clones, not every one. The sample lists approximately 68,000 clones, 80% to 90% occurring once. Sequenced here: CD4+ or CD8+ T cells sorted from blood, sampled in a trial of the OX40 agonist ivuxolimab. The clonotype was recovered from an adult with an advanced solid tumor such as melanoma, head and neck, liver or kidney cancer. J is TRBJ1-3 and V is TRBV30, with D uncertain. The chain's CDR3 is CAWSVSASSGNTIYF. For the CDR3, the DNA is TGTGCCTGGAGTGTGAGCGCGTCCTCTGGAAACACCATATATTTT.